This paragraph covers one T cell receptor beta chain sequence. This sample was included in a study of blood T cells in healthy people across ages. A second about 6 to 12 cycle PCR used barcoded and J-beta primers. Using its own MiXCR run on the 5' RACE reads, TCRdb lists one record per CDR3 protein. This table holds 1 million or so distinct CDR3 sequences, 45% found once. CDR1 and CDR2 (germline): SGHDN, FVKESK. The V segment lost 5 bases and the J segment 8 bases; nucleotides outside the gene matches: 12. This CDR3 has 17 amino acids. This rearrangement joins TRBV14 to TRBJ2-1; 13 nucleotides align to TRBD2. Sequences were obtained from blood. The sequence was collected from a woman in her sixties or seventies in good health. The CDR3 sequence: CASSSLGGTSGIDEQFF. CDR3 sequence (DNA): TGTGCCAGCAGCTCTCTCGGAGGGACTAGCGGGATCGATGAGCAGTTCTTC.